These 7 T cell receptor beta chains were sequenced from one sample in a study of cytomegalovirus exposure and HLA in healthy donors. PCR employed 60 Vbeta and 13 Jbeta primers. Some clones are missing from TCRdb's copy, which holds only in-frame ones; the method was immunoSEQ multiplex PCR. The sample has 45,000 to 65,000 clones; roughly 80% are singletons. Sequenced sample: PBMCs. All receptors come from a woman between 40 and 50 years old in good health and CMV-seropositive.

CDR3 coding DNA: TGCGCCAGCAGCCTGTCCCCTAGCGGGGGGGATACCGGGGAGCTGTTTTTT. As protein: CASSLSPSGGDTGELFF. The J gene is TRBJ2-2, the V gene TRBV5-1, with TRBD2 matching 12 bases. CDR3 size: 17 residues. With V trimmed by 4 bases and J by 5 bases, 9 bases remained unmatched. Germline V CDR1 and CDR2: SGHRS, YFSETQ.

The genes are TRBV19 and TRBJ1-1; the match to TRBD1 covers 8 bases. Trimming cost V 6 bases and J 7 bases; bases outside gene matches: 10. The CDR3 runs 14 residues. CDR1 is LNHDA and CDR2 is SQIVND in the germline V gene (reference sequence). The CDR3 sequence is CASRPTGVRIEAFF. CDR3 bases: TGTGCCAGTAGGCCGACAGGGGTCCGTATTGAAGCTTTCTTT.

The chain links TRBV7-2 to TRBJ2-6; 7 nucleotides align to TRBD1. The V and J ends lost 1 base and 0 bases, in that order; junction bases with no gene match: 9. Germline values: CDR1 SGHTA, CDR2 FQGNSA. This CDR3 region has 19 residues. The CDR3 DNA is TGTGCCAGCAGCTTAGGGCCCACAGGGGTCTCCTCTGGGGCCAACGTCCTGACTTTC. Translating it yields CASSLGPTGVSSGANVLTF.

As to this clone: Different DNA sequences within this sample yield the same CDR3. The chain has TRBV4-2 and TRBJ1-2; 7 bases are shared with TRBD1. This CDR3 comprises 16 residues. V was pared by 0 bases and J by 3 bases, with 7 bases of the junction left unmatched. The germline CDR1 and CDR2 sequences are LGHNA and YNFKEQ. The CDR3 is CASSQEAAGGYYGYTF. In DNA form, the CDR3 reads TGTGCCAGCAGCCAAGAGGCGGCAGGGGGTTACTATGGCTACACCTTC.

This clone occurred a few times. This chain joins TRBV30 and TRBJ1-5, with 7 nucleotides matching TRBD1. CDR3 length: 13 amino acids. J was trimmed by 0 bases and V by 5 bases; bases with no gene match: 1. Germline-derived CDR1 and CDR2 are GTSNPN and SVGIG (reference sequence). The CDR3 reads CAWDRDSNQPQHF. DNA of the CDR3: TGTGCCTGGGACAGGGATAGCAATCAGCCCCAGCATTTT.

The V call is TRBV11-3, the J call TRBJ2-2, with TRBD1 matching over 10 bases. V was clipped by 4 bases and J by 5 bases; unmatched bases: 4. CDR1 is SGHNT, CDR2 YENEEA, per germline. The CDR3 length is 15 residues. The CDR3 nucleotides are TGTGCCAGCAGCTCGGGACAGGGGTGGACCGGGGAGCTGTTTTTT. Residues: CASSSGQGWTGELFF.

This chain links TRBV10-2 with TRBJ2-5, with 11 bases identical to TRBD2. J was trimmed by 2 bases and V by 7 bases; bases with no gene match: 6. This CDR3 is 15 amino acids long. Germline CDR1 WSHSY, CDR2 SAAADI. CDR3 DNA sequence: TGCGCCAGCACCTTTCTAGCGGGGGGACAAGAGACCCAGTACTTC. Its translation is CASTFLAGGQETQYF.